The T cell receptor beta chain described here comes from a study of blood T cells in healthy people across ages. The sample, roughly 9.5 milliliters of peripheral blood, was drawn from each donor. Trimming removed 7 bases from V and 2 bases from J, with 12 bases in between. The CDR3 has 14 residues. For the second PCR, which ran for about 7 to 11 cycles, a sample-barcoded 5' primer and a J-beta primer mix were used. MiXCR, applied by TCRdb to the 5' RACE reads, yields one record per CDR3 protein. This table has more than 650,000 distinct CDR3 sequences, less than 70% appearing once. The source of this sequence is a man older than 75 in good health. The sample was blood. This chain links TRBV12-3 or TRBV12-4 with TRBJ1-5, with D maybe TRBD1 (6 bases). In nucleotides, the CDR3 is TGTGCCAGCACTAGGACAGAGCGCAATCAGCCCCAGCATTTT. The encoded protein is CASTRTERNQPQHF.